The rows below give T cell receptor beta chains drawn from one sample of a study of T-cell memory formation after mild COVID-19. TCRdb called the 5' RACE reads again in MiXCR, with one record for every CDR3 protein. The sample records about 620,000 distinct CDR3 sequences, about a sixth being singletons. The sequencing sample was made of PBMCs or a T cell subset sorted from them (not recorded which). The receptors originated from an adult woman who had mild COVID-19 (a few samples of this study predate the infection). Cell type and time point are not known. CDR3s include the opening cysteine and the closing phenylalanine or tryptophan. Fields, in order: clone size, J gene, D gene, V gene, CDR3 protein, CDR3 DNA. A D gene is named only where the DNA matches it firmly. Rows may omit the clone size; those that give it use once, few, many or a size class.

>.|TRBJ2-7|TRBD1|TRBV7-8
CASSLRGQGFYEQYF
TGTGCCAGCAGCTTACGGGGACAGGGGTTTTACGAGCAGTACTTC
>many|TRBJ2-7|.|TRBV3-1
CATGFAGRYEQYF
TGTGCCACCGGCTTTGCGGGGCGTTACGAGCAGTACTTC
>few|TRBJ2-3|.|TRBV7-9
CASSSGGISTDTQYF
TGTGCCAGCAGCTCCGGCGGGATAAGCACAGATACGCAGTATTTT
>few|TRBJ2-3|TRBD2|TRBV19
CASSIKGLAADTQYF
TGTGCCAGTAGTATCAAGGGACTAGCGGCAGATACGCAGTATTTT
>few|TRBJ2-2|.|TRBV28
CASTLLMGELFF
TGTGCCAGCACCCTCCTGATGGGAGAGCTGTTTTTT
>.|TRBJ2-2|TRBD2|TRBV20-1
CSARIVAGGQAGELFF
TGCAGTGCTCGCATAGTAGCGGGGGGGCAGGCCGGGGAGCTGTTTTTT
>many|TRBJ2-5|.|TRBV20-1
CSARDPQQETQYF
TGCAGTGCTAGAGATCCACAGCAAGAGACCCAGTACTTC
>many|TRBJ2-3|TRBD2|TRBV7-9
CASSFRTSGSTDTQYF
TGTGCCAGCAGCTTTCGGACTAGCGGATCCACAGATACGCAGTATTTT
>many|TRBJ2-3|.|TRBV12-3/TRBV12-4
CASSFGSASTDTQYF
TGTGCCAGCAGTTTCGGGAGCGCTAGCACAGATACGCAGTATTTT
>.|TRBJ2-1|TRBD2|TRBV6-6
CASSYLGGGTNEFF
TGTGCCAGCAGTTACTTGGGAGGCGGGACTAATGAGTTCTTC
>.|TRBJ2-3|.|TRBV12-3/TRBV12-4
CASSLRPPGSTDTQYF
TGTGCCAGCAGTTTGCGCCCTCCCGGGAGTACAGATACGCAGTATTTT
>few|TRBJ1-3|.|TRBV6-6
CASSYEASSGNTIYF
TGTGCCAGCAGTTACGAGGCCAGCTCTGGAAACACCATATATTTT
>few|TRBJ1-1|TRBD1|TRBV5-1
CASKLTGATEAFF
TGCGCCAGCAAACTGACAGGGGCAACTGAAGCTTTCTTT
>few|TRBJ2-1|.|TRBV24-1
CATASYNEQFF
TGTGCGACAGCCTCCTACAATGAGCAGTTCTTC
>few|TRBJ1-2|.|TRBV10-3
CAISETSQGYGYTF
TGTGCCATCAGTGAAACGTCACAGGGATATGGCTACACCTTC
>many|TRBJ2-5|.|TRBV5-1
CASSLSGGETQYF
TGCGCCAGCAGCTTGTCCGGAGGAGAGACCCAGTACTTC
>few|TRBJ1-3|.|TRBV21-1
CASSKPGQGAISGNTIYF
TGTGCCAGCAGCAAACCGGGACAGGGGGCTATCTCTGGAAACACCATATATTTT
>.|TRBJ2-1|.|TRBV24-1
CATSEYRVDEQFF
TGTGCCACCAGTGAATACAGGGTCGATGAGCAGTTCTTC
>few|TRBJ2-2|.|TRBV4-3
CASSIGWYTGELFF
TGCGCCAGCAGCATAGGGTGGTACACCGGGGAGCTGTTTTTT
>few|TRBJ1-5|.|TRBV27
CASRQGPEPQHF
TGTGCCAGCCGACAAGGTCCCGAGCCCCAGCATTTT
>.|TRBJ1-2|.|TRBV12-3/TRBV12-4
CASSLTRGLDGYTF
TGTGCCAGCAGTTTAACCCGGGGCCTAGATGGCTACACCTTC
>.|TRBJ2-7|TRBD1|TRBV27
CASSRQGLTSYEQYF
TGTGCCAGCAGTCGACAGGGGCTGACGAGTTACGAGCAGTACTTC
>few|TRBJ2-3|TRBD2|TRBV4-1
CASSPRLIAGSTDTQYF
TGCGCCAGCAGCCCCCGGCTGATAGCGGGGAGCACAGATACGCAGTATTTT
>few|TRBJ2-3|.|TRBV2
CASYSPWASTDTQYF
TGTGCCAGCTACAGTCCGTGGGCCAGCACAGATACGCAGTATTTT
>.|TRBJ2-7|.|TRBV11-2
CASSLGRISYEQYF
TGTGCCAGCAGCTTAGGCAGGATCTCCTACGAGCAGTACTTC
>few|TRBJ2-7|TRBD2|TRBV5-6
CASSPGLAEFLYEQYF
TGTGCCAGCAGCCCCGGACTAGCGGAGTTTCTTTACGAGCAGTACTTC
>few|TRBJ1-1|TRBD1|TRBV6-5
CASSYTGTVRAFF
TGTGCCAGCAGTTACACCGGGACAGTGCGAGCTTTCTTT
>few|TRBJ2-1|.|TRBV19
CASSMWGYSSSYNEQFF
TGTGCCAGTAGTATGTGGGGGTACTCTAGCTCCTACAATGAGCAGTTCTTC
>few|TRBJ1-1|TRBD1|TRBV28
CASSGGSMDTEAFF
TGTGCCAGCTCAGGGGGCTCGATGGACACTGAAGCTTTCTTT
>.|TRBJ1-6|.|TRBV20-1
CSARTGISYNSPLHF
TGCAGTGCTAGAACAGGGATCTCCTATAATTCACCCCTCCACTTT
>few|TRBJ2-3|TRBD2|TRBV4-3
CASSQVLAGTTDTQYF
TGCGCCAGCAGCCAAGTGCTAGCGGGGACCACAGATACGCAGTATTTT
>.|TRBJ2-5|TRBD2|TRBV4-2
CASSQDWAPSGSETQYF
TGTGCCAGCAGCCAAGATTGGGCGCCTAGCGGTTCGGAGACCCAGTACTTC
>few|TRBJ2-7|.|TRBV4-1
CASSQDLGHEQYF
TGCGCCAGCAGCCAAGATCTCGGACACGAGCAGTACTTC
>.|TRBJ2-1|TRBD2|TRBV30
CACGLAGDYNEQFF
TGTGCCTGTGGACTAGCGGGAGATTACAATGAGCAGTTCTTC
>.|TRBJ2-7|TRBD1|TRBV24-1
CATSPRDSHYEQYF
TGTGCCACCAGCCCCCGGGACAGCCACTACGAGCAGTACTTC